What follows is one T cell receptor beta chain and its context. No cognate antigen has been identified for it. No much larger clone is present one base from it, and per-base qualities are unavailable. For sequencing of the TCRbeta CDR3 region, genomic DNA was extracted from the sorted cells. TCRbeta CDR3 regions were sequenced using the immunoSEQ Assay. Sourced from immuneACCESS, this table was stored by TCRdb with only in-frame sequences that have V and J called. A share of the clones is absent; for the studies checked, an unresolved V gene accounts for under half, and the remainder has no known explanation. This sample has roughly 77,000 clones in its table, and more than 90% of those were observed once. About 0.63% of the sample goes to the ten largest clones. The data belong to a study of OX40 agonist ivuxolimab in advanced cancers. Regarding the research as a whole: Ivuxolimab, which targeted the costimulatory receptor OX40 (CD134), was an agonistic, fully human IgG2 monoclonal antibody. Prior anti-PD-1, anti-PD-L1 or anti-CTLA-4 therapy was permitted, and about two fifths of dose-escalation patients had received checkpoint inhibitors. The paper describes the monotherapy dose-escalation part (N = 52 patients) of the phase I trial of ivuxolimab. Of the approximately 54 patients in dose escalation, 19 had hepatocellular carcinoma, approximately 15 had melanoma, 9 had renal cell carcinoma and 9 had head and neck cancer. A male proportion of nearly 85% and a mean age of approximately 62 years, ranging from roughly 23 to 79, were recorded for the dose-escalation cohort. Intravenous ivuxolimab was administered to patients every 2 weeks at six dose levels: 0.01, 0.1, 0.3, 1.5, 3 and 10 mg/kg. Partial responses were achieved by three dose-escalation patients, of whom one had hepatocellular carcinoma and two had cutaneous melanoma. Peripheral TCRbeta sequencing was intended to test whether TCR sequence diversity was altered and clonal T-cell expansion was caused by ivuxolimab. The investigation overall reported the following: Antigen specificity was not determined for the clonally expanded peripheral T cells. Low levels of normalized T-cell clonal expansion were also seen in some nonresponding patients. In the 0.1-3.0 mg/kg groups, partial responders had among the lowest normalized peripheral clonal expansion, particularly in CD8+ T cells. After ivuxolimab, more expanded clones were found on average in CD8+ T cells than in CD4+ T cells. Clonal expansion of both CD4+ and CD8+ blood T cells was observed from baseline to week 6 at doses 0.1 to 3.0 mg/kg.

Patients with a history of autoimmune disease or receiving systemic immunosuppression were excluded from the trial. Peripheral blood for TCR sequencing was collected from all dose cohorts at baseline, on cycle 4 day 1, and on cycle 7 day 1. The samples were taken from a phase I, first-in-human, multicenter, open-label dose-escalation trial of ivuxolimab. Adults with locally advanced or metastatic melanoma, renal cell, hepatocellular, or head and neck squamous cell carcinoma were enrolled in the trial. CD4+ and CD8+ T cells were sorted separately from peripheral blood before TCR sequencing. The sequences come from CD4+ or CD8+ T cells sorted from blood, collected in a trial of the OX40 agonist ivuxolimab. This receptor was taken from an adult with an advanced solid tumor such as melanoma, head and neck, liver or kidney cancer.

Here the CDR3 is given as CASSFNMNTEAFF. The sequence in DNA is TGTGCCAGCAGTTTCAATATGAACACTGAAGCTTTCTTT. The sequence joins TRBV27 to TRBJ1-1, with no reliable assignment of the D segment. From a lookup of the germline V gene (reference sequence), CDR1 and CDR2 are MNHEY and SMNVEV. The CDR3, from cysteine to phenylalanine, totals 13 residues. The kept DNA is CDR3 alone, 39 bases in frame from the first base. V is cut by 3 bases and J by 0 bases, and the space between the germline ends is 5 bases.